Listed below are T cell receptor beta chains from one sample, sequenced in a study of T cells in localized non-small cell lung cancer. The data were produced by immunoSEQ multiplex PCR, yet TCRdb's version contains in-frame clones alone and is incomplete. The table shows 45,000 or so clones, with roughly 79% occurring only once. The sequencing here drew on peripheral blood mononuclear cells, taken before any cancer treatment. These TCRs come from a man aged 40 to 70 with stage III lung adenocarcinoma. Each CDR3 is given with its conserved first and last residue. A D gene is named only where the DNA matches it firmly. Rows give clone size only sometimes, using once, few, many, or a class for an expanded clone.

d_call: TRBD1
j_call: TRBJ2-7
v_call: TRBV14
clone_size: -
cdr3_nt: TGTGCCAGCAGTCGACAGGGGGCCCTCTCCTACGAGCAGTACTTC
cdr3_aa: CASSRQGALSYEQYF

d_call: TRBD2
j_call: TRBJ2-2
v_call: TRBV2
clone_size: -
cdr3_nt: TGTGCCAGCAGCCTAGCGGTCACCGGGGAGCTGTTTTTT
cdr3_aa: CASSLAVTGELFF

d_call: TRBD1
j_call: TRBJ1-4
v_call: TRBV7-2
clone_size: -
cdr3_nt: TGTGCCAGCAGCTTAGCGTATGGACAGGGAGACGCAAAACTGTTTTTT
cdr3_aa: CASSLAYGQGDAKLFF

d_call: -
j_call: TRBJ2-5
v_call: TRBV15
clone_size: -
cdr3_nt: TGTGCCACCAGCAGAGATCCGGGGGCAGTGGAGACCCAGTACTTC
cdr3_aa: CATSRDPGAVETQYF

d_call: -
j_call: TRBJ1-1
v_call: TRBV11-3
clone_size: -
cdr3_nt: TGTGCCAGCAGCTTAGACGGGTCAAAGGCAGCTGAAGCTTTCTTT
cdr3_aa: CASSLDGSKAAEAFF

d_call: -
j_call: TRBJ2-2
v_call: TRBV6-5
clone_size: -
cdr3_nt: TGTGCCAGCAGTTATGTCGGGCAGGGGAGGTCCGGGGAGCTGTTTTTT
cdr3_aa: CASSYVGQGRSGELFF

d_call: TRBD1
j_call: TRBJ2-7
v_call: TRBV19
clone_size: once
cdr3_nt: TGTGCCAGTAGTATCGGGACAGGGGCCCTCTACGAGCAGTACTTC
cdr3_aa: CASSIGTGALYEQYF

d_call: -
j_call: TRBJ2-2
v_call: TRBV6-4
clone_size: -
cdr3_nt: TGTGCCAGCAGTTTGACAGGGGAGCTGTTTTTT
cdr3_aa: CASSLTGELFF

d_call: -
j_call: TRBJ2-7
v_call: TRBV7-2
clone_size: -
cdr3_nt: TGTGCCAGCAGCCACCTCGGGGGCGAGCAGTACTTC
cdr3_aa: CASSHLGGEQYF

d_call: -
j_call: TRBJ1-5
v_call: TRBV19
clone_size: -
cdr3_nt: TGTGCCAGTAGTATATTGACCAGGCCTTTCAATCAGCCCCAGCATTTT
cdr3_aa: CASSILTRPFNQPQHF

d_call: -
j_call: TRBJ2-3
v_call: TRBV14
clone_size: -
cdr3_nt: TGTGCCAGCAGCCAAGTCGGGGGGCGAGCAGATACGCAGTATTTT
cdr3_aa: CASSQVGGRADTQYF

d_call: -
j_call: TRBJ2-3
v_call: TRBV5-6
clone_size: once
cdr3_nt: TGTGCCAGCAGCTTGGGGCCGGGACTGACAGATACGCAGTATTTT
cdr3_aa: CASSLGPGLTDTQYF

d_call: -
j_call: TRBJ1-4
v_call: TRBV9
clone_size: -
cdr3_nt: TGTGCCAGCAGCGCCGCTTGGGGGAATGAAAAACTGTTTTTT
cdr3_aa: CASSAAWGNEKLFF

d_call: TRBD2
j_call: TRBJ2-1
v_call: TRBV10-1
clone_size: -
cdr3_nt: TGCGCCAGCAGTTATAGCGGGGCCTACAATGAGCAGTTCTTC
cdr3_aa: CASSYSGAYNEQFF

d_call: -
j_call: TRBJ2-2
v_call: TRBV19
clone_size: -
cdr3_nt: TGTGCCAGTAGCCCCTGGCCGGGGTCCACCGGGGAGCTGTTTTTT
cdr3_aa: CASSPWPGSTGELFF

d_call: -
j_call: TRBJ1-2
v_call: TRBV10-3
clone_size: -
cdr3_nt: TGTGCCATCAGTGAGTCCCGAGATGGCTACACCTTC
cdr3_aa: CAISESRDGYTF

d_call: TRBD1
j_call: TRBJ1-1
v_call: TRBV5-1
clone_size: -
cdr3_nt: TGCGCCAGCAGCCTACAGGGGGAAAGGACTGAAGCTTTCTTT
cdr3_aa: CASSLQGERTEAFF

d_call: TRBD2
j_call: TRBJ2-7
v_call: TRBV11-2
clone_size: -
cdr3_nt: TGTGCCAGCAGCTCCTCCGGGACTAGCGGGGGGGCGGGCGAGCAGTACTTC
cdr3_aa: CASSSSGTSGGAGEQYF

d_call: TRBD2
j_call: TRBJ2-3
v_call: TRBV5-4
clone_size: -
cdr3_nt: TGTGCCAGCAGCTTGGGGACTAGCAGAACAGATACGCAGTATTTT
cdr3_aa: CASSLGTSRTDTQYF

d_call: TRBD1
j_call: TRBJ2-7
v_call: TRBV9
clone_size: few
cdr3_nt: TGTGCCAGCAGCGCGAACCCGGGACAGGGTACATACGAGCAGTACTTC
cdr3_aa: CASSANPGQGTYEQYF

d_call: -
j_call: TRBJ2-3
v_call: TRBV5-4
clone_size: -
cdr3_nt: TGTGCCAGCAGCCCTTCGACCGACTCCCTCTCCACAGATACGCAGTATTTT
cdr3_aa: CASSPSTDSLSTDTQYF

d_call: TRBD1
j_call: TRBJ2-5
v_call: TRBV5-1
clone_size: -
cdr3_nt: TGCGCCAGCAGCGGGGGGACAGGGGGTGAGACCCAGTACTTC
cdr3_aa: CASSGGTGGETQYF

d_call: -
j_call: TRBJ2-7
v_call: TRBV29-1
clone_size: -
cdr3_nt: TGCAGCGTCAGGACTGAGTACGAGCAGTACTTC
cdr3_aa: CSVRTEYEQYF

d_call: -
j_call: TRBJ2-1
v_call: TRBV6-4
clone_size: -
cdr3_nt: TGTGCCAGCAGTGACGATTGGAAGGGGGAGCAGTTCTTC
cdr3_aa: CASSDDWKGEQFF

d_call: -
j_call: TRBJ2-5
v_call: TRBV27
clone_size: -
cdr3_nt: TGTGCCAGCAGTTTACTCGGGGGAGCGGAGACCCAGTACTTC
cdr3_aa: CASSLLGGAETQYF

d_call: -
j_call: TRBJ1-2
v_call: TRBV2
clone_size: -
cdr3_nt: TGTGCCAGCAGTGAAGCGCTTCTGGGCAGCTACACCTTC
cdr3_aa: CASSEALLGSYTF

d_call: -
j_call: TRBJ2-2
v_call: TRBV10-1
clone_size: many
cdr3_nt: TGCGCCAGCAGTGCCAGCGGAGGGCTCACCGGGGAGCTGTTTTTT
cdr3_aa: CASSASGGLTGELFF

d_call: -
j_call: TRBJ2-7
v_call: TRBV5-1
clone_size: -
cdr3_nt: TGCGCCAGTACTCGGGACCGGGAGACCGAGCAGTACTTC
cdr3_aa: CASTRDRETEQYF

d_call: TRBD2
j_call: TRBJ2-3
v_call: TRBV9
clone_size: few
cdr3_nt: TGTGCCAGCAGCGCAAGCGGGGGAGGACATAGCACAGATACGCAGTATTTT
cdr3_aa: CASSASGGGHSTDTQYF

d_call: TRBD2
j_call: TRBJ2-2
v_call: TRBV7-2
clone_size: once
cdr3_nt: TGTGCCAGCAGCCTGGAACCTAGCGGGAGCACGAACACCGGGGAGCTGTTTTTT
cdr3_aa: CASSLEPSGSTNTGELFF

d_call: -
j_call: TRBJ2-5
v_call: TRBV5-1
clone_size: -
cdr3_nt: TGCGCCAGCAGCCCAGGGGCCTCCTGGGAGACCCAGTACTTC
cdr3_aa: CASSPGASWETQYF

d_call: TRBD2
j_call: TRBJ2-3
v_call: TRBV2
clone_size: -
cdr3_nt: TGTGCCAGCATACTAGCGGGGGGAATCACAGATACGCAGTATTTT
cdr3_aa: CASILAGGITDTQYF

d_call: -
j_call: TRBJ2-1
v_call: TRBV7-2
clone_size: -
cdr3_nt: TGTGCCAGCAGCCAGGACCACTCCTACAATGAGCAGTTCTTC
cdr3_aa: CASSQDHSYNEQFF

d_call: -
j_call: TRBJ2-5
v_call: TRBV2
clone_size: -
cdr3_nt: TGTGCCAGCAGTGAGAGGGCGGGGAGGATAGAGACCCAGTACTTC
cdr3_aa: CASSERAGRIETQYF

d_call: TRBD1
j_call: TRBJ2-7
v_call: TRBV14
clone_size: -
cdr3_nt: TGTGCCAGCAGCCAAGCCGGGACAGGGCTCTACGAGCAGTACTTC
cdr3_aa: CASSQAGTGLYEQYF

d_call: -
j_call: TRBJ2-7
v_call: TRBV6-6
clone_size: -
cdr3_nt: TGTGCCAGCAGCCTTCGCACCTCCTACGAGCAGTACTTC
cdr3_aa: CASSLRTSYEQYF

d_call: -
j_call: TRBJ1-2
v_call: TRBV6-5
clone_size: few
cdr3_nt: TGTGCCAGCAGTTACGGGACAAACCCCTATGGCTACACCTTC
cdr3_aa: CASSYGTNPYGYTF

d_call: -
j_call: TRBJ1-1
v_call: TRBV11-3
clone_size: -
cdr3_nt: TGTGCCAGCAGCAAGGACAGCACTGAAGCTTTCTTT
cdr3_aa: CASSKDSTEAFF

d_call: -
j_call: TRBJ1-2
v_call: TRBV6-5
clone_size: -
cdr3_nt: TGTGCCAGCAGCCCCGTCGACAGGACGTTCTATGGCTACACCTTC
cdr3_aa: CASSPVDRTFYGYTF

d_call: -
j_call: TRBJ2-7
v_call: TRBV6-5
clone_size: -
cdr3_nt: TGTGCCAGCACCAAGGGGCGCCGAACCTACGAGCAGTACTTC
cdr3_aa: CASTKGRRTYEQYF

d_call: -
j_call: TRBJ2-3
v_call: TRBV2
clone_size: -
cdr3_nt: TGTGCCAGCAGTGAACTGGATACGCAGTATTTT
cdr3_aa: CASSELDTQYF

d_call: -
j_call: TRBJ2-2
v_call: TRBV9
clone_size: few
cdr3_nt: TGTGCCAGCACCGGGACCGCGAACGGGGAGCTGTTTTTT
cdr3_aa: CASTGTANGELFF

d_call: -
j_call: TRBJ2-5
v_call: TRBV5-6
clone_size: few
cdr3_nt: TGTGCCAGCAGCTTGGGGTCTAGAGGGGAGACCCAGTACTTC
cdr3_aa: CASSLGSRGETQYF

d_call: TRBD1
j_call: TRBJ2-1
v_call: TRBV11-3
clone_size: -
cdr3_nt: TGTGCCAGCAGCTTAGATTCCAGGGGGCTAATATCCTCCTACAATGAGCAGTTCTTC
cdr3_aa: CASSLDSRGLISSYNEQFF

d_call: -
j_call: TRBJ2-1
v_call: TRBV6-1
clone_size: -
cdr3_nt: TGTGCCAGCAGTGAAGTGAGGGCAGGGGATGAGCAGTTCTTC
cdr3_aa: CASSEVRAGDEQFF

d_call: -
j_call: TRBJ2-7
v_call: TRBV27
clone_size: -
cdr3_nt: TGTGCCAGCAGTTTAAAAGCGGGCTCCTACGAGCAGTACTTC
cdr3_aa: CASSLKAGSYEQYF

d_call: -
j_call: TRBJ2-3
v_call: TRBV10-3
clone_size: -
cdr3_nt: TGTGCCATCAGCCAGACTAGTGGGGAGAGCACAGATACGCAGTATTTT
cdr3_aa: CAISQTSGESTDTQYF